Listed below are T cell receptor beta chains from one sample, sequenced in a study of human T cells and chemical hapten exposure. Using its own MiXCR run on the RACE reads, TCRdb lists one record per CDR3 protein. Seen here are roughly 97,000 distinct CDR3 sequences, less than 35% observed once, and the top ten hold about 9.3%. Material: whole blood, obtained in connection with sensitization to the hapten diphenylcyclopropenone (DPC). The receptors were gathered from a man aged 40-55 years with alopecia areata. Some clones in this sample may be carry-over from other donors' samples. The CDR3 runs from the conserved cysteine through the conserved F or W. The D gene is left open where the match is weak. Size tells how often a clone was seen (once, few, many) or the class of an expanded clone, and some rows leave it out.

size	V	D	J	DNA	CDR3
.	TRBV7-2	TRBD2	TRBJ2-3	TGTGCCAGCAGCTTCCTCCCGCGGGGGACAGATACGCAGTATTTT	CASSFLPRGTDTQYF
few	TRBV11-2	.	TRBJ2-1	TGTGCCAGCAGCTCCCCCTCTCTAGCGCAGAAGTTCAATGAGCAGTTCTTC	CASSSPSLAQKFNEQFF
few	TRBV6-2/TRBV6-3	.	TRBJ2-1	TGTGCCAGCAGTCCGGGGTTAGGGCCTGAGCAGTTCTTC	CASSPGLGPEQFF
.	TRBV6-5	.	TRBJ2-3	TGTGCCAGCAGTTACGGGGGTGGGGCAAGTATTACGCAGTATTTT	CASSYGGGASITQYF
.	TRBV21-1	.	TRBJ1-6	TGTGCCAGCAGGGCCAATGGCTCCGGGAGTTCACCCCTCCACTTT	CASRANGSGSSPLHF
.	TRBV7-8	.	TRBJ2-2	TGTGCCAGCAGCCCCGCGGGAAAAGGGACCGGGGAGCTGTTTTTT	CASSPAGKGTGELFF
.	TRBV15	.	TRBJ2-3	TGTGCCACCAGCAGAGAGCGGGGAGTTAGTGTAGATACGCAGTATTTT	CATSRERGVSVDTQYF
few	TRBV20-1	TRBD2	TRBJ2-4	TGCAGTGCTAGCCCCGGCGGGAGGAGTAACATTCAGTACTTC	CSASPGGRSNIQYF
once	TRBV3-1	.	TRBJ1-4	TGTGCCAGCAGCCAAAGGAGGCCCCAGGGCGGTGAAAAACTGTTTTTT	CASSQRRPQGGEKLFF
few	TRBV20-1	TRBD2	TRBJ2-1	TGCAGTGCTTCTAGCGGGAAGTACAATGAGCAGTTCTTC	CSASSGKYNEQFF
few	TRBV7-2	.	TRBJ2-5	TGTGCCAGCAGCTTAGTAGTACTTCAAGAGACCCAGTACTTC	CASSLVVLQETQYF